This TCR beta chain appears in the sequencing data of a study of control samples from healthy donors and cancer patients. Clones were sequenced by immunoSEQ multiplex PCR, and TCRdb holds only the in-frame ones, with some missing. Of roughly 99,000 clones in the sample, roughly four fifths are singletons; the top ten hold roughly 2%. The CDR3 length is 15 residues. Trimming at V came to 4 bases and at J to 6 bases, leaving 6 bases not matched to a gene. Germline CDR1 is SGHDT and CDR2 is YYEEEE. The clonotype comes from a man aged 55 to 70 in good health. The chain has TRBV5-6 and TRBJ2-1; 11 bases line up with TRBD2. The source material was blood. The CDR3 region is CASSTGLAGSNEQFF. DNA of the CDR3: TGTGCCAGCAGCACCGGACTAGCGGGCAGCAATGAGCAGTTCTTC. Full variable domain (rest looked up from reference TRBV5-6 and TRBJ2-1): DAGVTQSPTHLIKTRGQQVTLRCSPKSGHDTVSWYQQALGQGPQFIFQYYEEEERQRGNFPDRFSGHQFPNYSSELNVNALLLGDSALYLCASSTGLAGSNEQFFGPGTRLTVL.